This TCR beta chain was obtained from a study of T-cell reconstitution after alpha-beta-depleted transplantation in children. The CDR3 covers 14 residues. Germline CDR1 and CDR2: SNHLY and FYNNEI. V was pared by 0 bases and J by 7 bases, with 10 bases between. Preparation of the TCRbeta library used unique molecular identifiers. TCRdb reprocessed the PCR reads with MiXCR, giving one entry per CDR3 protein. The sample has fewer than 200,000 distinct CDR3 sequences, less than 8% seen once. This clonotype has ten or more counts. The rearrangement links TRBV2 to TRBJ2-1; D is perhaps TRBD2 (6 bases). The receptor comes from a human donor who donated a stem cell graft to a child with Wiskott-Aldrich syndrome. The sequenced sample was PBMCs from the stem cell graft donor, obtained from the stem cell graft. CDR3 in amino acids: CASSEATSINEQFF. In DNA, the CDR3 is TGTGCCAGCAGTGAAGCTACTAGCATTAATGAGCAGTTCTTC.